The sequence of this T cell receptor beta chain was determined in a study of OX40 agonist ivuxolimab in advanced cancers. The wider study: Prior therapy, whether anti-PD-1, anti-PD-L1 or anti-CTLA-4, was allowed, and less than 45% had some. Study-level findings and limits: Clonal expansion by week 6 occurred in CD4+ and CD8+ blood T cells (at 0.1 to 3.0 mg/kg).

Germline V gives CDR1 SGDLS, CDR2 YYNGEE. The CDR3 length is 14 residues. Trimming cost V 1 base and J 1 base, with 8 bases left between them. Remarks on this clone: What it recognizes is unknown.

Using immunoSEQ multiplex PCR, the repertoire was profiled, and TCRdb retains in-frame clones only, with some absent. The table records tens of thousands of clones, roughly 83% of them present only once. This sequence originates from an adult with an advanced solid tumor such as melanoma, head and neck, liver or kidney cancer. Here the sequenced sample was CD4+ or CD8+ T cells sorted from blood, taken in a trial of the OX40 agonist ivuxolimab. The V call is TRBV9, the J call TRBJ2-5; the D is unclear. The CDR3 reads CASSVNWFQETQYF. CDR3 bases: TGTGCCAGCAGCGTAAACTGGTTCCAAGAGACCCAGTACTTC.